This entry concerns a single T cell receptor (beta chain). RNA transcripts provided the source from which TCR beta CDR3 regions were amplified. The HTBI primer set drove a first-round RT-PCR of the TCR CDR3. Each CDR3 protein is one row after TCRdb ran MiXCR on the multiplex PCR reads. This sample has hundreds of thousands of distinct CDR3 sequences, with approximately 14% found just once. The data are from a study of T cells in Graves' hyperthyroidism and ophthalmopathy. The study defined stable Graves' hyperthyroidism as no ophthalmopathy progression within 18 months. Disease duration under 2 months; hyperthyroidism patients were aged 18 to 65. Diagnoses were made from clinical symptoms, serum measures (thyroxine and TRAb), thyroid ultrasound and orbital computed tomography. Germline CDR1 and CDR2: MRHNA and SNTAGT. Trimming removed 4 bases at V and 7 bases at J, with 19 bases between. The CDR3 totals 15 residues.

The specimen was blood. This clonotype originated in a young woman with Graves' hyperthyroidism. The rearrangement links TRBV6-4 to TRBJ1-2; no reliable D call. The CDR3 sequence is CASSVSLEYFPGYTF. The CDR3 DNA is TGTGCCAGCAGTGTCTCCCTGGAATACTTTCCTGGCTACACCTTC.